Given below is one T cell receptor beta chain in context. This clonotype was observed a handful of times. This receptor's antigen is unknown. There are no base qualities to consult, and no much larger clone falls within one base. Counted from cysteine to phenylalanine, this CDR3 has 14 amino acids. Just the 42-base CDR3 DNA is kept, in frame starting at base 1. The V end loses 2 bases and the J end loses 6 bases, and a stretch of 13 bases separates them. Sequences LGHNA (CDR1) and YSLEER (CDR2) are obtained from the germline V gene. The library was built by means of 5' RACE. TCRdb names Illumina HiSeq 2000 as the instrument used. Template switching added a universal primer binding site, and the final cDNA carried a unique molecular identifier that allowed TCR cDNA molecules to be counted accurately. First-strand cDNA for TCR alpha and beta chains was synthesized from specific primers in the conserved constant-segment region. To control for contamination, every cDNA library was double barcoded, receiving both a SMART-Mk sample barcode and Illumina barcodes. TruSeq adapter sequences, together with Illumina sample barcodes, were added in two successive PCR steps. Sequencing of the TCR alpha and beta cDNA libraries was done on the Illumina HiSeq platform using custom primers. In the paper's pipeline: MiGEC processed the raw reads to extract unique molecular identifiers, while MiXCR was used to determine the CDR3 positions. For each individual, recombination models were inferred using an EM algorithm with the repgenHMM and IGoR tools. The tcR package in R was used for shared clonotype analysis, with sharing normalized by the product of cloneset sizes. To study raw recombination without the effects of thymic and clonal selection, out-of-frame nonproductive sequences were analyzed. TCRdb trimmed public reads at Q25 via fastp, called clones via MiXCR and kept in-frame beta chains. Merged by CDR3 protein, the rows form single entries marked with the most common genes and DNA. In this record, the V and J calls reflect TCRdb's handling and not the investigators' own analysis. Counted in this sample were 500,000 to 600,000 distinct CDR3 sequences; roughly a fifth of them appeared once. The top ten clones comprise under 0.95% of the sample.

This entry comes from a study of identical twins (dated by TCRdb to 2016 to 2017). For the study in its entirety: TCR alpha and beta repertoires from monozygotic twins, unrelated adults of various ages and cord blood were deep-sequenced to test whether fetal clonotypes persist. To rule out contamination, replicate twin experiments were performed at different times with different library preparation protocols.

All donors were healthy Caucasians. The twin cohort consisted of three pairs of female monozygotic twins, all aged roughly 18 to 30 years. Positive isolation kits from Invitrogen were used to isolate the CD4+ and CD8+ T cell populations. Study-wide findings and limitations: Fewer insertions were carried by abundant cord blood beta clonotypes; a weaker similar trend was observed in young adult naive repertoires, while no such trend was observed in memory repertoires. The excess sharing between twins in beta out-of-frame sequences was weaker because fewer shared sequences reduced the signal-to-noise ratio. In monozygotic twins, out-of-frame TCR alpha sharing was systematically underestimated by recombination models, although the models agreed with sharing between unrelated individuals. Compared with coincidental sharing between unrelated individuals, an excess of low generation-probability sequences was observed among out-of-frame TCR alpha sequences shared between twins. Because the same donors could not be followed over many years, the conclusions relied on cross-sectional statistical analysis. Zero-insertion analyses could be partly confounded by invariant T cells such as MAIT and iNKT, although diverse VJ usage argued against such confounding for most clonotypes.

The sample also formed part of further work on T cells expressing NK-cell markers. As noted in the second study: Three sorted T-cell subsets (CD3+CD56+NKG2C+, CD3+CD56+NKG2C- and CD3+CD56-NKG2C+) from about 8 donors had their TCR beta-chain repertoires profiled. Seven of the eight sequenced donors were HCMV-seropositive and one was HCMV-seronegative. To restrict sorting to alphabetaTCR-expressing T cells, an anti-gammadeltaTCR antibody was added in several experiments. In roughly 6 donors, the dominant CD3+CD56+NKG2C+ clonotypes were found to rank among the top 10 CD8+ clonotypes and to make up about 1.0-8% of CD8+ T cells. Those dominant clonotypes were again the most abundant among CD3+CD56-NKG2C+ cells in a few donors, at roughly 28.3-65%. It remained unclear whether the expanded NKG2C-expressing T cell clones were specific for HCMV antigens. Randomly selected healthy volunteers, three men and five women, were used as the eight sequenced donors. HCMV serostatus was determined by detecting HCMV-specific IgG in serum with a commercial ELISA kit. MIGEC handled demultiplexing of the reads and grouping by UMI, while MiTCR was used to assemble and quantify clonotypes. Only TCR cDNA sequences supported by at least two reads were kept to exclude erroneous sequences. Downstream repertoire analysis used the tcR package, and clonotypes were matched across fractions by CDR3 nucleotide sequence plus V segment. VDJmatch was used to annotate antigen specificity against VDJdb, with one amino acid substitution allowed in CDR3.

The sample was CD4+ T cells sorted from blood. The chain joins TRBV4-3 to TRBJ1-1, and perhaps TRBD1 as D gene, on 6 matching bases. This clonotype originated in a woman in her late teens or twenties in good health. The DNA reads as follows: TGCGCCAGCAGCCAACAGACAGGCGACCCTGAAGCTTTCTTT. Its product reads: CASSQQTGDPEAFF.